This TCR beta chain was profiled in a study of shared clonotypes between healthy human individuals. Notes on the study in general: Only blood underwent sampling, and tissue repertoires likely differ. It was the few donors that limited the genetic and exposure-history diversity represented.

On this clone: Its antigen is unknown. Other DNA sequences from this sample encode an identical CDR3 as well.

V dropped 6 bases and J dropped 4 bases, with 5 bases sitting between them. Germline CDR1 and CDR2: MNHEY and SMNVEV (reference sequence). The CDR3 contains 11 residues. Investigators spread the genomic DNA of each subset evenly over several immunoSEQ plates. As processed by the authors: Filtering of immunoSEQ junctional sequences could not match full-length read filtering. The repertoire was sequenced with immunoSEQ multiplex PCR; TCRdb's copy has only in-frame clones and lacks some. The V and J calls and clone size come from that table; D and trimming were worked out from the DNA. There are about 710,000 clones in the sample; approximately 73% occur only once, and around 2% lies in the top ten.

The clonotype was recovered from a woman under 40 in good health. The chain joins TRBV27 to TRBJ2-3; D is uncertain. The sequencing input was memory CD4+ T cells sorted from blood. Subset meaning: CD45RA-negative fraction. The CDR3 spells CASRRADTQYF. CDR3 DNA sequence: TGTGCCAGCAGACGTGCAGATACGCAGTATTTT.